The 4 T cell receptor beta chains reported below all come from one sample, sequenced in a study of cytomegalovirus exposure and HLA in healthy donors. The PCR employed 60 Vbeta primers together with 13 Jbeta primers. Clones were read by immunoSEQ multiplex PCR, and TCRdb kept only the in-frame ones, dropping some. The repertoire holds about 180,000 clones, 60% to 85% seen once, with around 1.5% in the top ten. Material for sequencing was PBMCs. These receptor sequences come from a man aged 18 to 29 in good health and CMV-seronegative.

V gene TRBV4-2 combines with J gene TRBJ2-7; 8 nucleotides align to TRBD2. The length of the CDR3 is 16 residues. Unmatched junction bases numbered 8, after V lost 0 bases and J lost 4 bases. Germline-derived CDR1 and CDR2 are LGHNA and YNFKEQ. CDR3 protein: CASSQDKLAVGYEQYF. In nucleotides, the CDR3 is TGTGCCAGCAGCCAAGATAAACTAGCGGTCGGTTACGAGCAGTACTTC.

V and J are TRBV6-5 and TRBJ1-1; TRBD1 might be the D (6 bases). This CDR3 is built from 16 residues. Trimming pared 6 bases from V and 0 bases from J, leaving 17 bases between. Germline lookup yields CDR1 MNHEY and CDR2 SVGAGI. This chain's CDR3 is CASSYTKDSVNTEAFF. Written as DNA, the CDR3 is TGTGCCAGCAGCTACACCAAGGACAGTGTGAACACTGAAGCTTTCTTT.

This chain uses TRBV28 with TRBJ1-1, with 12 bases identical to TRBD1. In germline, CDR1 is MDHEN, CDR2 SYDVKM. Trimming at V came to 10 bases and at J to 5 bases, leaving 11 bases not matched to a gene. This CDR3 is built from 15 residues. CDR3 residues: CATSGTGGAKTEAFF. As DNA, the CDR3 is TGTGCCACCTCCGGGACAGGGGGCGCAAAAACTGAAGCTTTCTTT.

The chain combines TRBV19 with TRBJ2-5; a possible D gene is TRBD2 (6 bases). Germline V CDR1 and CDR2: LNHDA, SQIVND (reference sequence). This CDR3 has 17 residues. Trimming shortened V by 3 bases and J by 0 bases, and 17 bases separated the two germline ends. The DNA for the CDR3 is TGTGCCAGTAGTATTAGGAGCGGAGGGTCGTACCAAGAGACCCAGTACTTC. Translated: CASSIRSGGSYQETQYF. Full variable domain (remainder filled in from reference TRBV19 and TRBJ2-5): DGGITQSPKYLFRKEGQNVTLSCEQNLNHDAMYWYRQDPGQGLRLIYYSQIVNDFQKGDIAEGYSVSREKKESFPLTVTSAQKNPTAFYLCASSIRSGGSYQETQYFGPGTRLLVL.